This TCR beta chain was identified during a study of blood T cell repertoires in COVID-19. Study at large: Acute and convalescent COVID-19 samples came from the United States, Italy and Spain.

The table came from immunoSEQ multiplex PCR; TCRdb's copy has only in-frame clones and leaves some out. The sample lists some 110,000 clones, approximately 89% seen once, with about 4.5% in the top ten. The clonotype comes from a man aged 40-49 years with acute or convalescent COVID-19. Sequencing was performed on peripheral blood.

The CDR3 here is CASSLTGNSNQPQHF. The CDR3 DNA follows: TGTGCCAGCAGCTTAACAGGAAATAGCAATCAGCCCCAGCATTTT. The chain has TRBV7-2 and TRBJ1-5; possible D gene TRBD1, 5 bases. The CDR3 has 15 residues. The V gene's germline CDR1 is SGHTA and CDR2 FQGNSA. Trimming removed 2 bases at V and 0 bases at J, with 8 bases between.